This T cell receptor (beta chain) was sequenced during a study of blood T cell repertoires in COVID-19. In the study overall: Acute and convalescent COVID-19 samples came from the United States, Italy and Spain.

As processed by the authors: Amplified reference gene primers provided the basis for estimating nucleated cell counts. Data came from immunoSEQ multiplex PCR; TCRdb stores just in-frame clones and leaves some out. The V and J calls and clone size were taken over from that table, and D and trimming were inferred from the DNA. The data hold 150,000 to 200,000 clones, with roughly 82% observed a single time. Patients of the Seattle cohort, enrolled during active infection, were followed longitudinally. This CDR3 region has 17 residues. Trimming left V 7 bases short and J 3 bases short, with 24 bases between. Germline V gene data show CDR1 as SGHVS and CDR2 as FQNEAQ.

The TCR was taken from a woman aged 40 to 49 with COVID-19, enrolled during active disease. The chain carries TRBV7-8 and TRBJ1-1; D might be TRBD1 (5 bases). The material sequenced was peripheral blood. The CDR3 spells CASTDATISGGYTEAFF. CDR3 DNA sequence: TGTGCCAGCACCGATGCAACCATCTCCGGGGGTTACACTGAAGCTTTCTTT.